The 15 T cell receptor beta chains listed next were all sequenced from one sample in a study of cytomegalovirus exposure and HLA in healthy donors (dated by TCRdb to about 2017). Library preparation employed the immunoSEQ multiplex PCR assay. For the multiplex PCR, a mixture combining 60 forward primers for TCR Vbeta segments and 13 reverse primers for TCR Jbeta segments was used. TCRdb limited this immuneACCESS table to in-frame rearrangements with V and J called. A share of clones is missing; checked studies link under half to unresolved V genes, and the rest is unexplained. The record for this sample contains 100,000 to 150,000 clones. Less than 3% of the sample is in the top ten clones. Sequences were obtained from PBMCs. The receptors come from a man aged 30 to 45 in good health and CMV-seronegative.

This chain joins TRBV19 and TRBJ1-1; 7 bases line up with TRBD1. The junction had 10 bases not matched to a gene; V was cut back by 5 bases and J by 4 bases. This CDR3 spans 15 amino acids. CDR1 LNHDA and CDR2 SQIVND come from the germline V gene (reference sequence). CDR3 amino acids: CASSPRTQGGTEAFF. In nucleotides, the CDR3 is TGTGCCAGTAGTCCACGGACTCAGGGGGGCACTGAAGCTTTCTTT.

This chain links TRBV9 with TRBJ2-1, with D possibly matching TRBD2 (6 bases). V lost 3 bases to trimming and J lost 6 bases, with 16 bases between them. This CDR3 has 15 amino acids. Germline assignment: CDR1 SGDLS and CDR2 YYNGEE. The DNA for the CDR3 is TGTGCCAGCAGCGCTGCCCCCGGGGGAACCAATGAGCAGTTCTTC. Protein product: CASSAAPGGTNEQFF.

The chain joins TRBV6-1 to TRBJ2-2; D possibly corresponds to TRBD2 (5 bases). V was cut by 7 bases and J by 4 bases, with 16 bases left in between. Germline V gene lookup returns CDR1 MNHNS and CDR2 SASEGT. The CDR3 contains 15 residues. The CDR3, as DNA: TGTGCCAGCACTAACCCCCGGGATCCCACCGGGGAGCTGTTTTTT. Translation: CASTNPRDPTGELFF.

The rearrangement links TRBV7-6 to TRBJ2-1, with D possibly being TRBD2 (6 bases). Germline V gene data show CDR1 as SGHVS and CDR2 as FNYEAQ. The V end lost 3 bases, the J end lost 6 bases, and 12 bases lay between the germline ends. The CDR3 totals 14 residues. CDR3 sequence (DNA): TGTGCCAGCAGCTTCTTTTCCGGGGGCAATGAGCAGTTCTTC. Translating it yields CASSFFSGGNEQFF. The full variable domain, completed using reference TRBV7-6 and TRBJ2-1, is GAGVSQSPRYKVTKRGQDVALRCDPISGHVSLYWYRQALGQGPEFLTYFNYEAQQDKSGLPNDRFSAERPEGSISTLTIQRTEQRDSAMYRCASSFFSGGNEQFFGPGTRLTVL.

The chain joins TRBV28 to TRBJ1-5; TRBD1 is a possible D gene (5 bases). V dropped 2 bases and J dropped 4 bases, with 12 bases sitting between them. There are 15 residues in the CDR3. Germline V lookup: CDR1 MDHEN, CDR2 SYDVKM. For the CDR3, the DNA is TGTGCCAGCAGTTTAAGCAGGGTATTAAATCAGCCCCAGCATTTT. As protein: CASSLSRVLNQPQHF.

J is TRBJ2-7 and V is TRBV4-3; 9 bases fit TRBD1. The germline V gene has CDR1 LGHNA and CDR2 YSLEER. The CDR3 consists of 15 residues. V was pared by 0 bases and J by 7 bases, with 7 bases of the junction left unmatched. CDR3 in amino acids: CASSQDTTGGREQYF. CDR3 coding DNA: TGCGCCAGCAGCCAAGATACCACAGGGGGCAGGGAGCAGTACTTC.

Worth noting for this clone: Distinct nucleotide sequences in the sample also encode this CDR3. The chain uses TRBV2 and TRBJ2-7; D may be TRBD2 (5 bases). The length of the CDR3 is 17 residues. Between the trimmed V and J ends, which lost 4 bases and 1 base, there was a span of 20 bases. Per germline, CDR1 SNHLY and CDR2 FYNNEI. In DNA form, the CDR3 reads TGTGCCAGCAGTGGTAGAGCGGATGAGACGCCTTCCTACGAGCAGTACTTC. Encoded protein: CASSGRADETPSYEQYF.

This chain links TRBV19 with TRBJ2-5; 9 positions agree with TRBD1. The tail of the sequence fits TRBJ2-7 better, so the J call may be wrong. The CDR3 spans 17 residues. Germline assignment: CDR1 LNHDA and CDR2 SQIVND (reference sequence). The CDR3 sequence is CASSLRQGDPFPYEQYF. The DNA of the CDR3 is TGTGCCAGTAGTCTTCGACAGGGGGACCCTTTTCCCTACGAGCAGTACTTC.

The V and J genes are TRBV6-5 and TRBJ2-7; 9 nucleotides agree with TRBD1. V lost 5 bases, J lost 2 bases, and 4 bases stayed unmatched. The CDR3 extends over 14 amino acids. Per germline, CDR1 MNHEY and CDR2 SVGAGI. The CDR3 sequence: CASSARDRAYEQYF. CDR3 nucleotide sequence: TGTGCCAGCAGTGCCCGGGACAGGGCCTACGAGCAGTACTTC.

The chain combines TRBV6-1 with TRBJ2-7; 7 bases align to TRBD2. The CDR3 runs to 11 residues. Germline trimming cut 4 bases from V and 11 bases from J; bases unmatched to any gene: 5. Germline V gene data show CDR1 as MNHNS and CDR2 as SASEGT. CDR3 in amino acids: CASSAQGGEYF. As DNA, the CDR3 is TGTGCCAGCAGTGCCCAGGGAGGGGAGTACTTC.

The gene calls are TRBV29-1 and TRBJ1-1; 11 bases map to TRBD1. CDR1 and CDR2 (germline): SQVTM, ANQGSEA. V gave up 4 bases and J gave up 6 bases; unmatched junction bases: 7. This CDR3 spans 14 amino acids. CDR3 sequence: CSVGGQGVPPEAFF. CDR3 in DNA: TGCAGCGTTGGGGGACAGGGGGTGCCCCCTGAAGCTTTCTTT.

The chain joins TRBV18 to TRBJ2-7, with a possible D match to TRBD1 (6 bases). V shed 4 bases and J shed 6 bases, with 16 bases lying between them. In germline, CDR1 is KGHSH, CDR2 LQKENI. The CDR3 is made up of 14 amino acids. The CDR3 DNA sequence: TGTGCCAGCTCACACAGGGTCGAGCTAGGCGAGCAGTACTTC. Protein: CASSHRVELGEQYF.

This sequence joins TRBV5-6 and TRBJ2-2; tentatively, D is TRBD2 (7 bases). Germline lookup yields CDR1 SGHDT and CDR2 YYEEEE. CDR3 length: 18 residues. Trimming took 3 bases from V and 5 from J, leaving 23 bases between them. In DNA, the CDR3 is TGTGCCAGCAGCTCAGTGGACAGCGGGGATCCGTTGACCGGGGAGCTGTTTTTT. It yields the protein CASSSVDSGDPLTGELFF.

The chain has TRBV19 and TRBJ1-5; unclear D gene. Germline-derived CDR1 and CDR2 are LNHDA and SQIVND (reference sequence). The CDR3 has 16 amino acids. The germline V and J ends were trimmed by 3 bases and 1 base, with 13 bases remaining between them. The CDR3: CASSIRGSYSNQPQHF. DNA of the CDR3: TGTGCCAGTAGTATCCGAGGATCCTACAGCAATCAGCCCCAGCATTTT.

CDR3 region: CASSPPPRTSRNTQYF. The DNA of the CDR3 is TGTGCCAGCAGCCCACCCCCGCGGACTAGCAGGAATACGCAGTATTTT. The chain has TRBV7-9 and TRBJ2-3, with 8 bases matching TRBD2. Germline CDR1 and CDR2: SEHNR and FQNEAQ (reference sequence). The CDR3 consists of 16 residues. The trim removed 5 bases at V and 7 bases at J, leaving 14 bases unmatched. Together with reference TRBV7-9 and TRBJ2-3, the CDR3 gives the full variable domain: DTGVSQNPRHKITKRGQNVTFRCDPISEHNRLYWYRQTLGQGPEFLTYFQNEAQLEKSRLLSDRFSAERPKGSFSTLEIQRTEQGDSAMYLCASSPPPRTSRNTQYFGPGTRLTVL.